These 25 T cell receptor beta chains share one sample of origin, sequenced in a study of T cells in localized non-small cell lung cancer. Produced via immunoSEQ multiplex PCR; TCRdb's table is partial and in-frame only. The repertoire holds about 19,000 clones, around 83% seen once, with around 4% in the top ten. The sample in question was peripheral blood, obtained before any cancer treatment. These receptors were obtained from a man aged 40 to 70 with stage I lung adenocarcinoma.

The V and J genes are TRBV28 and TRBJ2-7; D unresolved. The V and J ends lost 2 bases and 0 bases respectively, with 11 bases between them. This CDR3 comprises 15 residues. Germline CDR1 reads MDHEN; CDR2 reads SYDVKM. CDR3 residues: CASSLVAGSSYEQYF. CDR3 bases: TGTGCCAGCAGTTTAGTGGCAGGAAGCTCCTACGAGCAGTACTTC.

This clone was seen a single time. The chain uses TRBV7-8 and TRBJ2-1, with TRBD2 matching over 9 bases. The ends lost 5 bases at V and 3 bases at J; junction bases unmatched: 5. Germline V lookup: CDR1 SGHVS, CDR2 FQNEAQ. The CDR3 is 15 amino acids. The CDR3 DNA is TGTGCCAGCAGCACCAGTAGCGGGAGCTACAATGAGCAGTTCTTC. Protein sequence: CASSTSSGSYNEQFF.

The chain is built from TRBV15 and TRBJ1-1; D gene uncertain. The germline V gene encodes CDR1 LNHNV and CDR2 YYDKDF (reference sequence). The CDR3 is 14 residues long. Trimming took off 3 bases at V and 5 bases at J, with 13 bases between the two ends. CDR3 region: CATSRNIQGTEAFF. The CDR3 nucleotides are TGTGCCACCAGCAGGAATATCCAAGGGACTGAAGCTTTCTTT.

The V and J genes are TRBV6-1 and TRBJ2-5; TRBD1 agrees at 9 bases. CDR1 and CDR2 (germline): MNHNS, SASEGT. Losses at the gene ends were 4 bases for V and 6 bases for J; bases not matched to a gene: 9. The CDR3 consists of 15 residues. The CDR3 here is CASSGYRDREKTQYF. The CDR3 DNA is TGTGCCAGCAGTGGATATAGGGACAGGGAAAAGACCCAGTACTTC.

The CDR3 spells CASSLWDSSNQPQHF. CDR3 DNA sequence: TGCGCCAGCAGCTTATGGGACAGTAGCAATCAGCCCCAGCATTTT. V and J are TRBV5-1 and TRBJ1-5, with 7 bases that match TRBD1. Germline CDR1 is SGHRS and CDR2 is YFSETQ. V dropped 2 bases and J dropped 0; count of bases not matched to a gene: 2. The CDR3 sequence is 15 residues long.

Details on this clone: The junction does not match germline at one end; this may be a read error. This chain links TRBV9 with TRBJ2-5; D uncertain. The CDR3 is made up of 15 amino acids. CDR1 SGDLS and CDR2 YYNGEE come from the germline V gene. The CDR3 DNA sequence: TGTGCCAGCAGCGTAGATGGGGTACCCCAAGGGACCCAGTACTTC. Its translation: CASSVDGVPQGTQYF. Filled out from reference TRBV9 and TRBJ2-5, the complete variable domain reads DSGVTQTPKHLITATGQRVTLRCSPRSGDLSVYWYQQSLDQGLQFLIQYYNGEERAKGNILERFSAQQFPDLHSELNLSSLELGDSALYFCASSVDGVPQGTQYFGPGTRLLVL.

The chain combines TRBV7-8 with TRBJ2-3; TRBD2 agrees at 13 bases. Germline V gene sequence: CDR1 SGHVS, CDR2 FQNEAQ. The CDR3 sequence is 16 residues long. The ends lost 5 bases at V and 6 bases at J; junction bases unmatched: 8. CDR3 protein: CASSLRTSGSSDTQYF. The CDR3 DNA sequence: TGTGCCAGCAGCCTCCGGACTAGCGGGAGTTCTGATACGCAGTATTTT.

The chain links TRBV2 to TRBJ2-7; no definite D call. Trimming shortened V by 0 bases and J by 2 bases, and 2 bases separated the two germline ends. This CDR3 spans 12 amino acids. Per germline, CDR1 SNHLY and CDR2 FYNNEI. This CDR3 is CASSEAPYEQYF. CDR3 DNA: TGTGCCAGCAGTGAAGCGCCCTACGAGCAGTACTTC.

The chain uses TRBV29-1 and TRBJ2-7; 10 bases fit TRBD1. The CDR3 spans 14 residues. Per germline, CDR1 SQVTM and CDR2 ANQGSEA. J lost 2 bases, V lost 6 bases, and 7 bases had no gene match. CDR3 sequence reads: CSVSGTGETYEQYF. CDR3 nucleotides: TGCAGCGTCTCCGGGACAGGGGAAACCTACGAGCAGTACTTC.

CDR3 residues: CASSKVCRSGATDTQYF. CDR3 DNA: TGTGCCAGCAGCAAAGTATGCCGGTCAGGGGCCACAGATACGCAGTATTTT. The rearrangement links TRBV21-1 to TRBJ2-3; TRBD1, the D gene given by the table, was not confirmed from the DNA. TRBV21-1 is assigned pseudogene status. CDR3 length equals 17 residues.

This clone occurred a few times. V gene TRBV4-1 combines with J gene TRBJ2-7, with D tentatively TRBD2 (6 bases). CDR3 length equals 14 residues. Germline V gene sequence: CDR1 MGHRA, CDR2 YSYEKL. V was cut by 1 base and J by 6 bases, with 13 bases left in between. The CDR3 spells CASSQGLEKGEQYF. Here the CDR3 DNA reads TGCGCCAGCAGCCAAGGACTAGAAAAGGGCGAGCAGTACTTC.

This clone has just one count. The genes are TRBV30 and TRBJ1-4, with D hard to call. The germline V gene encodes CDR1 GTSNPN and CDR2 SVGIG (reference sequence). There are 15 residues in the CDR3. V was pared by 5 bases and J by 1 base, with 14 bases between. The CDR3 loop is CAWRHGRVTNEKLFF. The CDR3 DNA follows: TGTGCCTGGCGCCATGGGAGGGTAACTAATGAAAAACTGTTTTTT. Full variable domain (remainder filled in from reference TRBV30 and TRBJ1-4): SQTIHQWPATLVQPVGSPLSLECTVEGTSNPNLYWYRQAAGRGLQLLFYSVGIGQISSEVPQNLSASRPQDRQFILSSKKLLLSDSGFYLCAWRHGRVTNEKLFFGSGTQLSVL.

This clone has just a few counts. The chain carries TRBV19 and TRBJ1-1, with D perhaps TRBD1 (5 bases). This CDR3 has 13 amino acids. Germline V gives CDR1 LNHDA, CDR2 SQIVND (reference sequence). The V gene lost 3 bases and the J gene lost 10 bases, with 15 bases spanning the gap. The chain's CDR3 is CASSISTGPSAFF. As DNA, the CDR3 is TGTGCCAGTAGTATCAGCACAGGTCCATCAGCTTTCTTT.

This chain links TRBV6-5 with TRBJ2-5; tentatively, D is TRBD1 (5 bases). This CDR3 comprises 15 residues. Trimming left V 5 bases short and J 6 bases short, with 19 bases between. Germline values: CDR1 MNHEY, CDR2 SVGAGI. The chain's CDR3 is CASSHTRTREKTQYF. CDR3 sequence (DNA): TGTGCCAGCAGTCACACCCGGACACGCGAGAAGACCCAGTACTTC.

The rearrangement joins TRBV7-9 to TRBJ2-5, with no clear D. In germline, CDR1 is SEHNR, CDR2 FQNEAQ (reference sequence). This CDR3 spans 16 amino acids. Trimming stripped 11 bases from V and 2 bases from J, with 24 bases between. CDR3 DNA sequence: TGTGCCCCGCGCGCGTCTGGCCGACTTATTCAAGAGACCCAGTACTTC. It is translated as CAPRASGRLIQETQYF.

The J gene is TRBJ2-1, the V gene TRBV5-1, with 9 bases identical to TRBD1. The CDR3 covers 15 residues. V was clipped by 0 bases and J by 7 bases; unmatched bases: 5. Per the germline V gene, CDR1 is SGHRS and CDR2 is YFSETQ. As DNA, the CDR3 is TGCGCCAGCAGCTTGGTCGCGGACAGGGGTAATGAGCAGTTCTTC. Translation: CASSLVADRGNEQFF.

The CDR3 region is CASPLVRDRLLEQYF. In DNA form, the CDR3 reads TGTGCCAGCCCGCTCGTGCGGGATAGGCTACTCGAGCAGTACTTC. V usage is TRBV18 and J usage is TRBJ2-7, with D perhaps matching TRBD2 (6 bases). V was clipped by 8 bases and J by 6 bases, with 23 bases between them. This CDR3 contains 15 residues. Germline V CDR1 and CDR2: KGHSH, LQKENI.

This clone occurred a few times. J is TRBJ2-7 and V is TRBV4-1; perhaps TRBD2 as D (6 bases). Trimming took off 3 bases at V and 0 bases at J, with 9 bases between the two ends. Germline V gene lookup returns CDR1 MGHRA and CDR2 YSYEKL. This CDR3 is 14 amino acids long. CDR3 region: CASSQGLVSYEQYF. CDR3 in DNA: TGCGCCAGCAGCCAGGGACTGGTCTCCTACGAGCAGTACTTC.

The CDR3: CASSTGTGGAFGAGEQYF. The CDR3 DNA reads TGTGCCAGCAGTACCGGGACAGGGGGCGCGTTTGGTGCGGGCGAGCAGTACTTC. The V gene is TRBV7-6, the J gene TRBJ2-7, with 12 bases matching TRBD1. The germline V gene has CDR1 SGHVS and CDR2 FNYEAQ. V shed 6 bases and J 6 bases; nucleotides not matched to a gene: 18. The CDR3 extends over 18 amino acids. The complete variable domain, with remaining parts taken from reference TRBV7-6 and TRBJ2-7, reads GAGVSQSPRYKVTKRGQDVALRCDPISGHVSLYWYRQALGQGPEFLTYFNYEAQQDKSGLPNDRFSAERPEGSISTLTIQRTEQRDSAMYRCASSTGTGGAFGAGEQYFGPGTRLTVT.

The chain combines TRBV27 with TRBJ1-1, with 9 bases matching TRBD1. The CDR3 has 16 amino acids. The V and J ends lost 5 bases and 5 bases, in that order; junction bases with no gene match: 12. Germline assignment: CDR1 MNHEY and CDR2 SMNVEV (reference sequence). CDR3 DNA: TGTGCCAGCAGTCCCGAACGGGACAGGGTACAGACTGAAGCTTTCTTT. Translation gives CASSPERDRVQTEAFF.

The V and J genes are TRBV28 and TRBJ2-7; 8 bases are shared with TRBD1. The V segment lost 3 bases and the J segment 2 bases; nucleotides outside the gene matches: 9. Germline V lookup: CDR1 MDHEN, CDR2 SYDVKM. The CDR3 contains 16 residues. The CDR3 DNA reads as TGTGCCAGCAGTTTCCCAGGACAGGGAGACGCCTACGAGCAGTACTTC. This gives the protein CASSFPGQGDAYEQYF. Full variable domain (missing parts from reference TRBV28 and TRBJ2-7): DVKVTQSSRYLVKRTGEKVFLECVQDMDHENMFWYRQDPGLGLRLIYFSYDVKMKEKGDIPEGYSVSREKKERFSLILESASTNQTSMYLCASSFPGQGDAYEQYFGPGTRLTVT.

CDR3 coding DNA: TGTGCCTGGAGTATCGCCGCGGGGCGGGGGACTGAAGCTTTCTTT. Translating it yields CAWSIAAGRGTEAFF. The chain employs TRBV30 and TRBJ1-1; D may be TRBD1 (5 bases). This CDR3 comprises 15 residues. The germline V and J ends were trimmed by 2 bases and 5 bases, with 18 bases remaining between them. Germline CDR1 reads GTSNPN; CDR2 reads SVGIG (reference sequence).

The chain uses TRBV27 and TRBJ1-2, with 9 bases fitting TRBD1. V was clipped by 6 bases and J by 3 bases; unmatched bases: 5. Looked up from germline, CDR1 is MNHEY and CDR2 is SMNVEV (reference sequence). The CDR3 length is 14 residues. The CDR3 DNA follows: TGTGCCAGCAGCTTGACAGGGGGGCACTATGGCTACACCTTC. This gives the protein CASSLTGGHYGYTF.

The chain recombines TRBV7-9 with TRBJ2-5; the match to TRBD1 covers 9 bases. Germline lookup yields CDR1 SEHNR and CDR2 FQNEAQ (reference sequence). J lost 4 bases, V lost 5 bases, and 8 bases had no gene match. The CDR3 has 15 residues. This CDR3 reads CASSPGQGRGETQYF. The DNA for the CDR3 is TGTGCCAGCAGCCCCGGACAGGGGAGAGGAGAGACCCAGTACTTC. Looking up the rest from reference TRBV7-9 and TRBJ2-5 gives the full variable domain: DTGVSQNPRHKITKRGQNVTFRCDPISEHNRLYWYRQTLGQGPEFLTYFQNEAQLEKSRLLSDRFSAERPKGSFSTLEIQRTEQGDSAMYLCASSPGQGRGETQYFGPGTRLLVL.

The CDR3: CASSSTGPTDTQYF. The CDR3 nucleotides read TGTGCCAGCAGCTCTACAGGCCCCACAGATACGCAGTATTTT. The V call is TRBV11-3, the J call TRBJ2-3, with D possibly matching TRBD1 (5 bases). V was trimmed by 4 bases and J by 2 bases, leaving 10 bases between them. CDR3 length: 14 amino acids. Germline CDR1 reads SGHNT; CDR2 reads YENEEA. The full variable domain, in which reference TRBV11-3 and TRBJ2-3 provide the parts outside the CDR3, is EAGVVQSPRYKIIEKKQPVAFWCNPISGHNTLYWYLQNLGQGPELLIRYENEEAVDDSQLPKDRFSAERLKGVDSTLKIQPAELGDSAVYLCASSSTGPTDTQYFGPGTRLTVL.